What follows are 18 T cell receptor beta chains derived from one specimen sequenced in a study of shared clonotypes between healthy human individuals. Assay: immunoSEQ multiplex PCR; the TCRdb copy retains only in-frame clones and omits some. Among roughly 1,600,000 clones, approximately 98.5% were seen once, and the ten largest hold approximately 0.4%. Sequences were obtained from naive CD4+ T cells sorted from blood. The subset denotes: CD45RA+ positively selected. The receptors were sampled from a man younger than 40 in good health.

V is TRBV28 and J is TRBJ2-6; no definite D call. Per the germline V gene, CDR1 is MDHEN and CDR2 is SYDVKM. V lost 6 bases and J 0 bases, leaving 24 bases between the germline ends. The CDR3 is made up of 20 amino acids. The CDR3 loop is CASRTTLPGSAPSGANVLTF. The CDR3 coding sequence is TGTGCCAGCAGGACCACACTCCCGGGTTCCGCGCCCTCTGGGGCCAACGTCCTGACTTTC. The complete variable domain, with remaining parts taken from reference TRBV28 and TRBJ2-6, reads DVKVTQSSRYLVKRTGEKVFLECVQDMDHENMFWYRQDPGLGLRLIYFSYDVKMKEKGDIPEGYSVSREKKERFSLILESASTNQTSMYLCASRTTLPGSAPSGANVLTFGAGSRLTVL.

This clone came up once. The V call is TRBV7-2, the J call TRBJ1-1, with TRBD1 as a possible D gene (5 bases). Trimming left V 1 base short and J 0 bases short, with 9 bases between. This CDR3 contains 15 residues. Germline V CDR1 and CDR2: SGHTA, FQGNSA. This CDR3 is CASSLGDRMNTEAFF. In DNA, the CDR3 is TGTGCCAGCAGCTTAGGGGACCGGATGAACACTGAAGCTTTCTTT.

The CDR3 sequence is CASSASVTDYYGYTF. The CDR3 DNA sequence: TGTGCCAGCAGTGCCAGCGTTACTGACTACTATGGCTACACCTTC. The V call is TRBV28, the J call TRBJ1-2; D not certain. Trimming stripped 5 bases from V and 3 bases from J, with 16 bases between. This CDR3 contains 15 residues. Germline loops: CDR1 MDHEN, CDR2 SYDVKM.

The CDR3 DNA is TGTGCCAGCAGCTTAGCCACTAGCGGCGAGCAGTTCTTC. It yields the protein CASSLATSGEQFF. The chain is built from TRBV11-3 and TRBJ2-1; the match to TRBD2 covers 8 bases. The junction had 3 bases not matched to a gene; V was cut back by 1 base and J by 10 bases. There are 13 residues in the CDR3. The germline V gene encodes CDR1 SGHNT and CDR2 YENEEA.

The chain joins TRBV9 to TRBJ2-7; TRBD1 might be the D (7 bases). Trimming took off 0 bases at V and 3 bases at J, with 13 bases between the two ends. Germline assignment: CDR1 SGDLS and CDR2 YYNGEE. The CDR3 runs to 15 residues. CDR3 region: CASSVDFRGVYEQYF. CDR3 nucleotide sequence: TGTGCCAGCAGCGTAGATTTCAGGGGGGTCTACGAGCAGTACTTC.

CDR3 nucleotides: TGCGCCAGCAGCTCTACTAGCGGGAGGGAGGGCGAGCAGTACTTC. It encodes CASSSTSGREGEQYF. V usage is TRBV5-1 and J usage is TRBJ2-7, with 13 bases that match TRBD2. Germline trimming cut 3 bases from V and 6 bases from J; bases unmatched to any gene: 6. This CDR3 has 15 residues. CDR1 is SGHRS and CDR2 is YFSETQ in the germline V gene.

The V gene is TRBV10-2, the J gene TRBJ1-1; weak D call: TRBD1 (5 bases). The CDR3 spans 15 residues. V lost 0 bases and J lost 1, with 9 bases in between. Germline-derived CDR1 and CDR2 are WSHSY and SAAADI. The CDR3 is CASSESGDPNTEAFF. The CDR3 DNA is TGCGCCAGCAGTGAGTCAGGGGACCCGAACACTGAAGCTTTCTTT.

V usage is TRBV18 and J usage is TRBJ2-1; 8 nucleotides line up with TRBD1. V was clipped by 6 bases and J by 8 bases; unmatched bases: 9. This CDR3 contains 14 residues. From germline, CDR1 is KGHSH and CDR2 LQKENI. The CDR3 DNA reads TGTGCCAGCTCCGGGACAGGTAATTCCTATGAGCAGTTCTTC. Translating it yields CASSGTGNSYEQFF.

V gene TRBV29-1 combines with J gene TRBJ2-1, with 11 positions matching TRBD2. The CDR3 is made up of 14 amino acids. The V and J ends lost 4 bases and 9 bases, in that order; junction bases with no gene match: 8. The germline CDR1 and CDR2 sequences are SQVTM and ANQGSEA. CDR3 in DNA: TGCAGCGTTGGACTAGCGGGACTCCTGGGTGAGCAGTTCTTC. It yields the protein CSVGLAGLLGEQFF.

The chain is built from TRBV5-1 and TRBJ1-1, with 11 bases identical to TRBD1. The CDR3 totals 15 residues. The trim removed 2 bases at V and 5 bases at J, leaving 5 bases unmatched. Germline CDR1 is SGHRS and CDR2 is YFSETQ. The DNA for the CDR3 is TGCGCCAGCAGCTTTCCAGGACAGGGGGCTACTGAAGCTTTCTTT. It translates to CASSFPGQGATEAFF. Filled out from reference TRBV5-1 and TRBJ1-1, the complete variable domain reads KAGVTQTPRYLIKTRGQQVTLSCSPISGHRSVSWYQQTPGQGLQFLFEYFSETQRNKGNFPGRFSGRQFSNSRSEMNVSTLELGDSALYLCASSFPGQGATEAFFGQGTRLTVV.

This clone appeared once. The V and J genes are TRBV5-4 and TRBJ2-5; no definite D call. V lost 1 base and J lost 6, with 10 bases in between. This CDR3 spans 13 amino acids. CDR1 SGHNT and CDR2 YYREEE come from the germline V gene (reference sequence). CDR3 coding DNA: TGTGCCAGCAGCTTGTATTCGAAGAAGACCCAGTACTTC. Residues: CASSLYSKKTQYF. Looking up the rest from reference TRBV5-4 and TRBJ2-5 gives the full variable domain: ETGVTQSPTHLIKTRGQQVTLRCSSQSGHNTVSWYQQALGQGPQFIFQYYREEENGRGNFPPRFSGLQFPNYSSELNVNALELDDSALYLCASSLYSKKTQYFGPGTRLLVL.

This sequence joins TRBV2 and TRBJ1-5; D possibly corresponds to TRBD1 (6 bases). Germline assignment: CDR1 SNHLY and CDR2 FYNNEI. Trimming removed 1 base at V and 7 bases at J, with 14 bases between. The CDR3 runs to 15 residues. The CDR3 region has the DNA TGTGCCAGCAGTGAAGAACTACAGGGATTGCAGCCCCAGCATTTT. It codes for CASSEELQGLQPQHF. Supplemented by reference TRBV2 and TRBJ1-5, the full variable domain reads EPEVTQTPSHQVTQMGQEVILRCVPISNHLYFYWYRQILGQKVEFLVSFYNNEISEKSEIFDDQFSVERPDGSNFTLKIRSTKLEDSAMYFCASSEELQGLQPQHFGDGTRLSIL.

With respect to this clone: Germline is not matched at one junction end, which may reflect a read error. The V and J genes are TRBV28 and TRBJ2-2; weak D call: TRBD2 (6 bases). Germline lookup yields CDR1 MDHEN and CDR2 SYDVKM. This CDR3 comprises 13 residues. The CDR3 loop reads CAGRDFNTGELFF. The CDR3 bases are TGTGCCGGCAGGGACTTTAACACCGGGGAGCTGTTTTTT.

J is TRBJ2-1 and V is TRBV7-3; the D gene could be TRBD1 or TRBD2 (5 bases each). CDR1 is SGHTA, CDR2 FQGTGA, per germline. The CDR3 is 14 residues long. The V and J ends lost 4 bases and 2 bases respectively, with 9 bases between them. The CDR3 DNA reads TGTGCCAGCAGCTGGGACGGGACCTACAATGAGCAGTTCTTC. This codes for CASSWDGTYNEQFF.

The chain combines TRBV6-6 with TRBJ1-2; 8 bases fit TRBD1. J gave up 3 bases and V 7 bases, and 4 bases lay outside the gene matches. CDR1 MNHNY and CDR2 SVGAGI come from the germline V gene (reference sequence). This CDR3 is built from 13 residues. CDR3 nucleotides: TGTGCCAGCACCTTGACAGGGGACTATGGCTACACCTTC. Protein product: CASTLTGDYGYTF.

This clone has just one count. V usage is TRBV30 and J usage is TRBJ1-2; no reliable D call. CDR3 length equals 13 residues. The V end lost 4 bases, the J end lost 10 bases, and 19 bases lay between the germline ends. Germline assignment: CDR1 GTSNPN and CDR2 SVGIG (reference sequence). CDR3 sequence reads: CAWNLIFGRVYTF. Here the CDR3 DNA reads TGTGCCTGGAATCTGATTTTTGGACGGGTCTACACCTTC.

A word on this clone: Other DNA sequences within the sample encode an identical CDR3. The rearrangement links TRBV15 to TRBJ2-7; TRBD1 might be the D (5 bases). V was clipped by 1 base and J by 0 bases, with 7 bases between them. Germline CDR1 is LNHNV and CDR2 is YYDKDF (reference sequence). CDR3 length: 14 residues. CDR3 sequence (DNA): TGTGCCACCAGCAGAGCAGGGTTCTCCTACGAGCAGTACTTC. Translation gives CATSRAGFSYEQYF.

This rearrangement joins TRBV7-2 to TRBJ2-5; D is perhaps TRBD1 or TRBD2 (5 bases each). This CDR3 comprises 13 residues. V was trimmed by 5 bases and J by 5 bases, leaving 12 bases between them. Germline assignment: CDR1 SGHTA and CDR2 FQGNSA. CDR3 sequence: CASSPGLAETQYF. Here the CDR3 DNA reads TGTGCCAGCAGCCCGGGGCTAGCCGAGACCCAGTACTTC.